Listed here are 10 T cell receptor beta chains from one sample, sequenced in a study of T cell responses to AZD1222 COVID-19 vaccine (dated by TCRdb to the early 2020s). Reading the label with the study, this specimen's time point is: baseline before first vaccination. This sample's treatment or condition label indicates: meningococcal conjugate vaccine given as trial control. The receptor library was made with the immunoSEQ multiplex PCR assay. TCRdb limited this immuneACCESS table to in-frame rearrangements with V and J called. A share of clones is missing; checked studies link under half to unresolved V genes, and the rest is unexplained. Across this sample there are roughly 80,000 clones, with around nine tenths seen only once. About 4.9% of the sample is taken by the ten largest. This material consisted of peripheral blood, taken on day 0 of MenACWY control vaccination. Receptors were obtained from an adult in good health.

The rearrangement uses TRBV5-6 and TRBJ2-3; 9 positions agree with TRBD2. Trimming at V came to 2 bases and at J to 5 bases, leaving 9 bases not matched to a gene. This CDR3 contains 16 residues. Germline V gives CDR1 SGHDT, CDR2 YYEEEE. CDR3 in amino acids: CASSFYTGTSLDTQYF. Here the CDR3 DNA reads TGTGCCAGCAGCTTCTACACCGGGACTAGCTTAGATACGCAGTATTTT. The full variable domain, its missing parts supplied by reference TRBV5-6 and TRBJ2-3, is DAGVTQSPTHLIKTRGQQVTLRCSPKSGHDTVSWYQQALGQGPQFIFQYYEEEERQRGNFPDRFSGHQFPNYSSELNVNALLLGDSALYLCASSFYTGTSLDTQYFGPGTRLTVL.

This chain joins TRBV19 and TRBJ1-3; D unresolved. In germline, CDR1 is LNHDA, CDR2 SQIVND (reference sequence). V was clipped by 2 bases and J by 1 base, with 9 bases between them. The CDR3 loop spans 15 amino acids. The CDR3, as DNA: TGTGCCAGTAGTATAATGCGGGCTTCTGGAAACACCATATATTTT. This translates into CASSIMRASGNTIYF.

The chain combines TRBV7-2 with TRBJ2-1; D is uncertain. The CDR3 is 13 residues long. V gave up 5 bases and J gave up 7 bases, with 12 bases separating them. CDR1 is SGHTA and CDR2 is FQGNSA in the germline V gene. CDR3 in amino acids: CASSRTGLNEQFF. The CDR3 DNA is TGTGCCAGCAGCCGAACGGGCCTGAATGAGCAGTTCTTC.

The gene calls are TRBV6-1 and TRBJ1-2; D unclear. Germline CDR1 MNHNS, CDR2 SASEGT. The germline V and J ends were trimmed by 3 bases and 2 bases, with 10 bases remaining between them. CDR3 length equals 14 residues. CDR3: CASSDARTNYGYTF. CDR3 in DNA: TGTGCCAGCAGTGATGCCAGAACCAACTATGGCTACACCTTC.

This clone was counted a single time. The chain links TRBV6-5 to TRBJ2-7, with D possibly being TRBD1 (6 bases). The CDR3 contains 13 residues. Per germline, CDR1 MNHEY and CDR2 SVGAGI. The ends were cut back, 6 bases at V and 2 bases at J, with 11 bases in the middle. CDR3 bases: TGTGCCAGCAGCTCGACAGGTCCCTACGAGCAGTACTTC. Its translation: CASSSTGPYEQYF.

The genes are TRBV12-3 or TRBV12-4 and TRBJ1-3; D is unresolved. This CDR3 region has 12 residues. The ends were cut back, 2 bases at V and 4 bases at J, with 3 bases in the middle. The CDR3 DNA sequence: TGTGCCAGCAGTTTATCCGGAAACACCATATATTTT. Encoded protein: CASSLSGNTIYF.

V usage is TRBV28 and J usage is TRBJ2-5; possible D gene TRBD2, 6 bases. V gave up 6 bases and J gave up 5 bases, with 16 bases separating them. Germline V lookup: CDR1 MDHEN, CDR2 SYDVKM. The CDR3 contains 14 residues. As DNA, the CDR3 is TGTGCCAGCAGGATACCGGGGGAAGCGGAGACCCAGTACTTC. Translation: CASRIPGEAETQYF.

The chain joins TRBV27 to TRBJ1-5; D uncertain. Trimming took 5 bases from V and 1 from J, leaving 12 bases between them. The germline CDR1 and CDR2 sequences are MNHEY and SMNVEV (reference sequence). This CDR3 comprises 15 residues. The CDR3 loop is CASSAWAGSNQPQHF. The CDR3 nucleotides are TGTGCCAGCAGTGCTTGGGCTGGGAGCAATCAGCCCCAGCATTTT.

The chain couples TRBV15 to TRBJ1-1; 12 nucleotides line up with TRBD1. J was trimmed by 5 bases and V by 5 bases; bases with no gene match: 9. The CDR3 consists of 16 residues. Germline CDR1 and CDR2: LNHNV and YYDKDF (reference sequence). CDR3 sequence: CATSPSGTGGGTEAFF. CDR3 nucleotides: TGTGCCACCAGCCCCTCCGGGACAGGGGGCGGAACTGAAGCTTTCTTT.

The V and J genes are TRBV30 and TRBJ1-2; 7 bases map to TRBD1. V lost 1 base to trimming and J lost 8 bases; unmatched junction nucleotides: 7. Germline lookup yields CDR1 GTSNPN and CDR2 SVGIG (reference sequence). The length of the CDR3 is 13 residues. This CDR3 is CAWSEGTVKGYTF. Here the CDR3 DNA reads TGTGCCTGGAGTGAAGGGACAGTGAAGGGCTACACCTTC.